This T cell receptor (beta chain) was identified during a study of blood T cells in healthy people across ages. The sample holds many counts of this clonotype. The use of a sample-barcoded 5' primer and a J-beta primer mix characterized a second PCR of about 7 to 12 cycles. Every sample returned 2.5 million or more CDR3-containing paired-end reads. In TCRdb, the 5' RACE reads were re-called with MiXCR into one record per CDR3 protein. This sample has 630,000 or so distinct CDR3 sequences; approximately 29% occur once, and the top ten carry 15% to 19%. Specimen: blood. The origin of this receptor is a woman of 80 years or more in good health.

The CDR3 spells CASSSGGFTDTQYF. CDR3 nucleotides: TGTGCCAGCAGTAGCGGGGGGTTCACAGATACGCAGTATTTT. The rearrangement links TRBV6-2 or TRBV6-3 to TRBJ2-3, with TRBD2 identical over 9 bases. With 5 bases clipped from V and 2 bases from J, the junction kept 2 bases outside the gene matches. Per the germline V gene, CDR1 is MNHEY and CDR2 is SVGEGT. The CDR3 length is 14 residues.